This passage covers 32 T cell receptor beta chains from one sample sequenced in a study of blood T cell repertoires in COVID-19. Measured with immunoSEQ multiplex PCR; TCRdb has only the in-frame clones, and not every one. The sample gives 200,000 to 250,000 clones, 80% to 95% of which show up once; around 0.85% is in the top ten. Sequencing used peripheral blood. The receptor source for this set is a man in his 60s with COVID-19, enrolled during active disease.

V gene TRBV9 combines with J gene TRBJ1-1; 7 bases are shared with TRBD1. The length of the CDR3 is 17 residues. The germline CDR1 and CDR2 sequences are SGDLS and YYNGEE. The junction had 8 bases not matched to a gene; V was cut back by 0 bases and J by 0 bases. CDR3 protein: CASSVATGGTVNTEAFF. DNA of the CDR3: TGTGCCAGCAGCGTAGCTACGGGGGGGACAGTGAACACTGAAGCTTTCTTT.

This chain links TRBV7-9 with TRBJ1-1; D not resolved. V lost 5 bases and J lost 1, with 11 bases in between. The germline gives CDR1 SEHNR, CDR2 FQNEAQ (reference sequence). This CDR3 comprises 14 residues. The CDR3 DNA reads TGTGCCAGCAGCCCGAATACGGGGAACACTGAAGCTTTCTTT. Translation: CASSPNTGNTEAFF.

In this sample, this clone turned up once. Different DNA sequences within this sample yield the same CDR3. The chain employs TRBV18 and TRBJ1-1; 9 bases line up with TRBD1. V was pared by 6 bases and J by 8 bases, with 4 bases of the junction left unmatched. This CDR3 comprises 12 residues. In germline, CDR1 is KGHSH, CDR2 LQKENI. In DNA, the CDR3 is TGTGCCAGCTCGCCGGACAGGGGAGAAGCTTTCTTT. This sequence encodes CASSPDRGEAFF.

The CDR3 reads CASSLGTTATDTQYF. In nucleotides, the CDR3 is TGTGCCAGCAGCTTAGGGACAACCGCTACAGATACGCAGTATTTT. The J gene is TRBJ2-3, the V gene TRBV27, with D possibly being TRBD1 (6 bases). Germline CDR1 MNHEY, CDR2 SMNVEV (reference sequence). Trimming left V 6 bases short and J 3 bases short, with 16 bases between. The CDR3 is made up of 15 amino acids.

This clone was detected only a few times. The rearrangement joins TRBV19 to TRBJ1-5, with D possibly being TRBD1 (5 bases). V lost 7 bases and J 4 bases, leaving 14 bases between the germline ends. This CDR3 contains 14 residues. Germline CDR1 is LNHDA and CDR2 is SQIVND (reference sequence). Here the CDR3 reads CASKGSGYNQPQHF. CDR3 bases: TGTGCCAGTAAGGGATCAGGGTATAATCAGCCCCAGCATTTT.

The chain carries TRBV6-5 and TRBJ2-1; D remains ambiguous. Germline V gene lookup returns CDR1 MNHEY and CDR2 SVGAGI. The CDR3 consists of 16 residues. Trimming removed 1 base from V and 0 bases from J, with 10 bases in between. The CDR3 sequence is CASSYFQDDSYNEQFF. The CDR3 DNA reads as TGTGCCAGCAGTTACTTTCAGGATGACTCCTACAATGAGCAGTTCTTC.

The chain has TRBV7-9 and TRBJ1-4; TRBD1 is a possible D gene (6 bases). CDR1 and CDR2 from the germline V gene are SEHNR and FQNEAQ (reference sequence). Trimming pared 2 bases from V and 5 bases from J, leaving 15 bases between. There are 16 residues in the CDR3. The CDR3 loop reads CASSLPIGQTNEKLFF. The CDR3 DNA reads as TGTGCCAGCAGCTTACCAATAGGACAGACAAATGAAAAACTGTTTTTT.

This chain uses TRBV10-3 with TRBJ2-2; TRBD1 is a possible D gene (6 bases). This CDR3 spans 16 amino acids. Germline-derived CDR1 and CDR2 are ENHRY and SYGVKD. The V and J ends lost 3 bases and 6 bases respectively, with 17 bases between them. In nucleotides, the CDR3 is TGTGCCATCAGTGAAGTAGGGGCAGGGGACGCCGGGGAGCTGTTTTTT. It codes for CAISEVGAGDAGELFF.

The chain carries TRBV9 and TRBJ1-6, with TRBD1 matching over 8 bases. V was clipped by 5 bases and J by 4 bases; unmatched bases: 5. The CDR3 covers 15 residues. The germline V gene encodes CDR1 SGDLS and CDR2 YYNGEE. The CDR3 DNA sequence: TGTGCCAGCAGGGACAGGGAAGGGTATAATTCACCCCTCCACTTT. Translation: CASRDREGYNSPLHF.

This chain connects TRBV7-2 to TRBJ2-7; 7 bases align to TRBD2. Per the germline V gene, CDR1 is SGHTA and CDR2 is FQGNSA. After removal of 3 bases from V and 1 base from J, the junction contained 3 bases not matched to a gene. The CDR3 sequence is 14 residues long. Here the CDR3 DNA reads TGTGCCAGCAGCTTTGGCGGGAGTTCCTACGAGCAGTACTTC. Amino acid sequence: CASSFGGSSYEQYF.

Comment on this clone: The identical CDR3 is also encoded by other nucleotide sequences in the sample. V and J are TRBV30 and TRBJ2-7; 12 bases are shared with TRBD2. CDR3 length: 11 residues. CDR1 is GTSNPN and CDR2 is SVGIG in the germline V gene (reference sequence). The junction had 2 bases not matched to a gene; V was cut back by 7 bases and J by 7 bases. CDR3 protein: CASGLAGEQYF. The CDR3 coding sequence is TGTGCCTCCGGACTAGCGGGGGAGCAGTACTTC.

This clone was recorded only once. The chain is built from TRBV18 and TRBJ1-2, with 8 bases identical to TRBD1. CDR3 length equals 13 residues. Germline V gene sequence: CDR1 KGHSH, CDR2 LQKENI. J was trimmed by 11 bases and V by 2 bases; bases with no gene match: 7. The CDR3 reads CASSPATGADYTF. The CDR3 DNA is TGTGCCAGCTCACCAGCGACAGGGGCGGATTACACCTTC.

The chain uses TRBV7-2 and TRBJ1-2, with unresolved D. Trimming took 1 base from V and 3 from J, leaving 12 bases between them. Germline values: CDR1 SGHTA, CDR2 FQGNSA. CDR3 size: 15 residues. CDR3 loop: CASSLDGWAHYGYTF. CDR3 DNA: TGTGCCAGCAGCTTAGATGGGTGGGCCCACTATGGCTACACCTTC.

The chain is built from TRBV3-1 (or the pseudogene TRBV3-2) and TRBJ2-7; D call uncertain. Trimming pared 5 bases from V and 1 base from J, leaving 15 bases between. CDR1 is LGHDT and CDR2 is YNNKEL in the germline V gene (reference sequence). This CDR3 spans 15 amino acids. CDR3 protein: CASSKGPETSYEQYF. CDR3 sequence (DNA): TGTGCCAGCAGCAAAGGGCCGGAGACTTCCTACGAGCAGTACTTC.

The V and J genes are TRBV7-8 and TRBJ2-1; 12 bases match TRBD2. V dropped 0 bases and J dropped 2; count of bases not matched to a gene: 11. The CDR3 runs 20 residues. CDR1 is SGHVS and CDR2 is FQNEAQ in the germline V gene. CDR3 loop: CASSLAESGLAGGTYNEQFF. CDR3 bases: TGTGCCAGCAGCTTAGCTGAGTCCGGTCTAGCGGGAGGGACCTACAATGAGCAGTTCTTC.

This rearrangement joins TRBV10-2 to TRBJ2-7; 7 nucleotides agree with TRBD2. V shed 3 bases, J shed 2 bases, and the junction held 10 bases outside the gene matches. The CDR3 sequence is 16 residues long. CDR1 and CDR2 from the germline V gene are WSHSY and SAAADI. This CDR3 is CASSDPGGWGTYEQYF. CDR3 coding DNA: TGCGCCAGCAGTGACCCGGGGGGTTGGGGCACCTACGAGCAGTACTTC.

The chain combines TRBV6-2 or TRBV6-3 with TRBJ2-7, with a weak D call TRBD2 (5 bases). Germline V gene lookup returns CDR1 MNHEY and CDR2 SVGEGT. The CDR3 covers 13 residues. Trimming pared 2 bases from V and 7 bases from J, leaving 12 bases between. DNA for the CDR3: TGTGCCAGCAGTTACAACGGGATGCGGGAGCAGTACTTC. Its protein is CASSYNGMREQYF.

The chain combines TRBV9 with TRBJ2-7, with 10 bases fitting TRBD2. J lost 0 bases, V lost 3 bases, and 3 bases had no gene match. Germline CDR1 reads SGDLS; CDR2 reads YYNGEE. The CDR3 runs 15 residues. DNA of the CDR3: TGTGCCAGCAGCGCAGGGACTAGCGCCTCCTACGAGCAGTACTTC. It yields the protein CASSAGTSASYEQYF.

The rearrangement joins TRBV28 to TRBJ1-6, with D unclear. Germline V gene sequence: CDR1 MDHEN, CDR2 SYDVKM. Trimming cost V 7 bases and J 8 bases, with 15 bases left between them. CDR3 length equals 14 residues. The chain's CDR3 is CASIGFSDYSPLHF. The DNA for the CDR3 is TGTGCCAGCATCGGGTTTTCGGATTATTCACCCCTCCACTTT.

The chain has TRBV29-1 and TRBJ1-2, with TRBD1 as a possible D gene (5 bases). The V end lost 4 bases, the J end lost 3 bases, and 12 bases lay between the germline ends. CDR1 SQVTM and CDR2 ANQGSEA come from the germline V gene. The CDR3 is 13 amino acids. CDR3 bases: TGCAGCGTTGGATGGGGGGATGACTATGGCTACACCTTC. Translating gives CSVGWGDDYGYTF.

The CDR3 nucleotides are TGTGCCAGTAGTATAGGCCAGGGGCAGGGCGTCAATCAGCCCCAGCATTTT. Its protein product is CASSIGQGQGVNQPQHF. The J gene is TRBJ1-5, the V gene TRBV19; D possibly corresponds to TRBD1 (6 bases). V shed 1 base and J shed 3 bases, with 16 bases lying between them. The CDR3 is 17 residues long. Germline CDR1 reads LNHDA; CDR2 reads SQIVND (reference sequence).

This clone turned up a few times. V and J are TRBV12-3 or TRBV12-4 and TRBJ2-7; 8 bases line up with TRBD2. V was clipped by 5 bases and J by 9 bases; unmatched bases: 3. The CDR3 spans 11 residues. CDR3 sequence reads: CASSPGLAQYF. CDR3 DNA sequence: TGTGCCAGCAGTCCCGGACTAGCGCAGTACTTC.

This chain links TRBV13 with TRBJ1-1, with D perhaps TRBD1 (5 bases). The CDR3 totals 14 residues. V gave up 5 bases and J gave up 2 bases, with 12 bases separating them. Germline V gene lookup returns CDR1 PRHDT and CDR2 FYEKMQ (reference sequence). Written as DNA, the CDR3 is TGTGCCAGCAGCCCGACGCGGGGCAACACTGAAGCTTTCTTT. The encoded protein is CASSPTRGNTEAFF.

V usage is TRBV6-5 and J usage is TRBJ2-7; 8 positions agree with TRBD2. J lost 4 bases, V lost 8 bases, and 13 bases had no gene match. The CDR3 is 15 residues long. The germline V gene encodes CDR1 MNHEY and CDR2 SVGAGI. The CDR3 region has the DNA TGTGCCAGCGTTCCCACCCGGGGGGGGTCTTACGAGCAGTACTTC. Amino acids: CASVPTRGGSYEQYF.

The V gene is TRBV2, the J gene TRBJ2-3, with 8 bases fitting TRBD2. J gave up 1 base and V 2 bases, and 8 bases lay outside the gene matches. Germline-derived CDR1 and CDR2 are SNHLY and FYNNEI. The CDR3 totals 17 residues. CDR3 region: CASSETPGLDGTDTQYF. Written as DNA, the CDR3 is TGTGCCAGCAGTGAAACCCCGGGACTAGATGGCACAGATACGCAGTATTTT.

This clone came up once. The CDR3 protein is CASSLSLDRNTEAFF. For the CDR3, the DNA is TGTGCCAGCAGCTTATCCCTCGACAGGAACACTGAAGCTTTCTTT. The chain joins TRBV7-9 to TRBJ1-1, with a tentative D call TRBD1 (5 bases). The CDR3 covers 15 residues. Germline V CDR1 and CDR2: SEHNR, FQNEAQ (reference sequence). The V gene lost 2 bases and the J gene lost 1 base, with 11 bases spanning the gap.

The rearrangement links TRBV6-2 or TRBV6-3 to TRBJ2-7, with D possibly being TRBD1 (6 bases). Per the germline V gene, CDR1 is MNHEY and CDR2 is SVGEGT. The CDR3 consists of 15 residues. Deletions cut 4 bases from V and 3 bases from J, with 16 bases between. The CDR3 spells CASSLQGSAFYEQYF. CDR3 coding DNA: TGTGCCAGCAGTTTACAGGGATCAGCTTTCTACGAGCAGTACTTC.

The chain combines TRBV2 with TRBJ2-1; 8 bases are a match to TRBD2. The germline gives CDR1 SNHLY, CDR2 FYNNEI. V lost 2 bases and J lost 14; bases outside the gene matches: 5. The CDR3 is made up of 12 amino acids. CDR3 protein: CASSEQGTSEFF. In nucleotides, the CDR3 is TGTGCCAGCAGTGAACAGGGGACTAGTGAGTTCTTC.

The V call is TRBV2, the J call TRBJ1-4; D may be TRBD1 (5 bases). This CDR3 is 14 amino acids long. Germline lookup yields CDR1 SNHLY and CDR2 FYNNEI. V lost 5 bases, J lost 7 bases, and 14 bases lay in between. The CDR3 sequence: CASSSVGVGEKLFF. As DNA, the CDR3 is TGTGCCAGCAGTTCAGTAGGGGTCGGTGAAAAACTGTTTTTT.

The chain uses TRBV5-6 and TRBJ1-2; 7 nucleotides align to TRBD1. The length of the CDR3 is 15 residues. Germline CDR1 reads SGHDT; CDR2 reads YYEEEE. The ends lost 4 bases at V and 4 bases at J; junction bases unmatched: 10. CDR3 bases: TGTGCCAGCAGCCCCGGGACAGCAAGATTCTATGGCTACACCTTC. It yields the protein CASSPGTARFYGYTF. Full variable domain (remainder filled in from reference TRBV5-6 and TRBJ1-2): DAGVTQSPTHLIKTRGQQVTLRCSPKSGHDTVSWYQQALGQGPQFIFQYYEEEERQRGNFPDRFSGHQFPNYSSELNVNALLLGDSALYLCASSPGTARFYGYTFGSGTRLTVV.

CDR3 DNA sequence: TGTGCCAGCAGGCCGTCGGGGGGGGCTGAAGCTTTCTTT. It specifies CASRPSGGAEAFF. This chain joins TRBV6-5 and TRBJ1-1; possibly TRBD1 for D (5 bases). The CDR3 sequence is 13 residues long. Germline CDR1 and CDR2: MNHEY and SVGAGI. Trimming removed 6 bases at V and 6 bases at J, with 14 bases between.

V usage is TRBV11-2 and J usage is TRBJ1-4; 7 nucleotides line up with TRBD1. The CDR3 is made up of 12 amino acids. Germline assignment: CDR1 SGHAT and CDR2 FQNNGV. V shed 5 bases and J 13 bases; nucleotides not matched to a gene: 7. CDR3 sequence reads: CASSLRGAGLFF. The CDR3 bases are TGTGCCAGCAGCCTCAGGGGGGCCGGACTGTTTTTT. Filled out from reference TRBV11-2 and TRBJ1-4, the complete variable domain reads EAGVAQSPRYKIIEKRQSVAFWCNPISGHATLYWYQQILGQGPKLLIQFQNNGVVDDSQLPKDRFSAERLKGVDSTLKIQPAKLEDSAVYLCASSLRGAGLFFGSGTQLSVL.